One and the same sample provided the 16 T cell receptor beta chains below, sequenced in a study of cytomegalovirus exposure and HLA in healthy donors. TCRdb keeps only in-frame clones here, not all; method: immunoSEQ multiplex PCR. The data show 150,000 to 200,000 clones, approximately 81% seen once. The source material was PBMCs. The receptors stem from a man younger than 45 in good health and CMV-seropositive.

The sample holds many counts of this clone. The chain employs TRBV19 and TRBJ2-1; D uncertain. The CDR3 spans 14 residues. The germline V gene encodes CDR1 LNHDA and CDR2 SQIVND (reference sequence). Trimming cost V 3 bases and J 9 bases, with 15 bases left between them. CDR3 residues: CASSMGLGATEQFF. The CDR3 bases are TGTGCCAGTAGTATGGGCTTGGGTGCAACTGAGCAGTTCTTC.

This chain uses TRBV4-1 with TRBJ1-6, with D possibly TRBD1 on 5 matching bases. The CDR3 contains 13 residues. Germline CDR1 MGHRA, CDR2 YSYEKL. CDR3 in amino acids: CAGRRDHNSPLHF. The CDR3 DNA sequence: TGCGCAGGTCGGCGGGACCATAATTCACCCCTCCACTTT.

The chain combines TRBV5-8 with TRBJ1-1, with 7 bases aligning to TRBD1. The germline CDR1 and CDR2 sequences are SGHTS and YDEGEE. V lost 3 bases to trimming and J lost 5 bases; unmatched junction nucleotides: 4. There are 13 residues in the CDR3. The CDR3 loop reads CASSSDRATEAFF. DNA of the CDR3: TGTGCCAGCAGCTCCGACAGGGCTACTGAAGCTTTCTTT.

The rearrangement uses TRBV9 and TRBJ2-7, with unresolved D. Germline-derived CDR1 and CDR2 are SGDLS and YYNGEE. V was trimmed by 4 bases and J by 2 bases, leaving 13 bases between them. The length of the CDR3 is 14 residues. DNA of the CDR3: TGTGCCAGCAGCCTCGGGTGGCAGACCTACGAGCAGTACTTC. Translating it yields CASSLGWQTYEQYF.

The chain is built from TRBV2 and TRBJ2-7; 13 positions agree with TRBD2. The CDR3 loop spans 17 amino acids. V shed 6 bases and J 3 bases; nucleotides not matched to a gene: 11. The V gene's germline CDR1 is SNHLY and CDR2 FYNNEI. CDR3 nucleotides: TGTGCCAGCAGCGGGGTAGGACTAGCGGGAGAATTCTACGAGCAGTACTTC. As protein: CASSGVGLAGEFYEQYF.

This clone was detected once. The CDR3 sequence is CASSEAAGVNEKLFF. In DNA form, the CDR3 reads TGTGCCAGCAGTGAGGCGGCAGGGGTTAATGAAAAACTGTTTTTT. The rearrangement uses TRBV6-1 and TRBJ1-4, with D tentatively TRBD1 (6 bases). Trimming took off 3 bases at V and 4 bases at J, with 12 bases between the two ends. CDR1 is MNHNS and CDR2 is SASEGT in the germline V gene. This CDR3 is built from 15 residues.

The CDR3 DNA reads as TGTGCCAGCAGTGTGGGGGGAGGAAACAATGAGCAGTTCTTC. Translated, it gives CASSVGGGNNEQFF. The chain combines TRBV2 with TRBJ2-1; maybe TRBD2 (6 bases). This CDR3 is built from 14 residues. Trimming cost V 4 bases and J 5 bases, with 12 bases left between them. CDR1 and CDR2 from the germline V gene are SNHLY and FYNNEI.

The chain joins TRBV25-1 to TRBJ2-3; D might be TRBD2 (6 bases). The CDR3 has 14 amino acids. Germline V CDR1 and CDR2: MGHDK, SYGVNS. V shed 1 base and J shed 5 bases, with 10 bases lying between them. The CDR3 loop reads CASSEWSSGDTQYF. The CDR3 DNA reads TGTGCCAGCAGTGAATGGAGTAGCGGAGATACGCAGTATTTT.

Written as DNA, the CDR3 is TGTGCCAGCAGCTTTTCTGGGGCCGAGTGGGAGCAGTACTTC. Its translation: CASSFSGAEWEQYF. V is TRBV5-6 and J is TRBJ2-7; weak D call: TRBD1 (5 bases). Germline lookup yields CDR1 SGHDT and CDR2 YYEEEE. The V end lost 2 bases, the J end lost 7 bases, and 16 bases lay between the germline ends. The CDR3 spans 14 residues.

The V call is TRBV27, the J call TRBJ1-3; no definite D call. Per the germline V gene, CDR1 is MNHEY and CDR2 is SMNVEV (reference sequence). There are 15 residues in the CDR3. V shed 3 bases and J shed 0 bases, with 9 bases lying between them. The CDR3 sequence is CASSFQVGSGNTIYF. The CDR3 DNA follows: TGTGCCAGCAGTTTCCAGGTCGGCTCTGGAAACACCATATATTTT.

This sequence joins TRBV27 and TRBJ2-7; 8 bases agree with TRBD1. The CDR3 length is 15 residues. Losses at the gene ends were 2 bases for V and 0 bases for J; bases not matched to a gene: 3. Germline CDR1 MNHEY, CDR2 SMNVEV (reference sequence). The CDR3 protein is CASSLQGASSYEQYF. The CDR3 DNA reads TGTGCCAGCAGTTTACAGGGGGCCAGCTCCTACGAGCAGTACTTC.

The V call is TRBV7-9, the J call TRBJ1-6; 9 bases agree with TRBD1. With V trimmed by 5 bases and J by 7 bases, 6 bases remained unmatched. The CDR3 length is 15 residues. The germline CDR1 and CDR2 sequences are SEHNR and FQNEAQ (reference sequence). Written as DNA, the CDR3 is TGTGCCAGCAGCGAGCCGACAGGGGGGAATTCACCCCTCCACTTT. It translates to CASSEPTGGNSPLHF.

V and J are TRBV5-4 and TRBJ1-2; 8 positions match TRBD1. After removal of 1 base from V and 2 bases from J, the junction contained 4 bases not matched to a gene. Germline loops: CDR1 SGHNT, CDR2 YYREEE (reference sequence). The CDR3 runs to 15 residues. Here the CDR3 reads CASSLLGQENYGYTF. Here the CDR3 DNA reads TGTGCCAGCAGCTTGTTGGGACAGGAAAACTATGGCTACACCTTC.

Only one count was recorded for this clone. The V call is TRBV7-2, the J call TRBJ2-3; D is ambiguous. V lost 4 bases and J 1 base, leaving 6 bases between the germline ends. The CDR3 is 13 amino acids. Germline V gives CDR1 SGHTA, CDR2 FQGNSA. DNA of the CDR3: TGTGCCAGCAGCTACGCAGGCACAGATACGCAGTATTTT. It specifies CASSYAGTDTQYF.

Turning to this clone: Other DNA sequences within the sample encode an identical CDR3. The V and J genes are TRBV18 and TRBJ2-7, with 9 bases matching TRBD1. The CDR3 has 14 amino acids. The germline CDR1 and CDR2 sequences are KGHSH and LQKENI. J lost 3 bases, V lost 2 bases, and 2 bases had no gene match. The CDR3 sequence: CASSPGQGSYEQYF. The DNA of the CDR3 is TGTGCCAGCTCACCAGGACAGGGGAGCTACGAGCAGTACTTC.

J is TRBJ2-7 and V is TRBV28; the match to TRBD2 covers 7 bases. Trimming removed 2 bases from V and 2 bases from J; junction bases left unmatched: 6. Germline lookup yields CDR1 MDHEN and CDR2 SYDVKM. This CDR3 spans 15 amino acids. CDR3 in DNA: TGTGCCAGCAGTTTACTCGGGAGGTTGGCCTACGAGCAGTACTTC. Its translation is CASSLLGRLAYEQYF.